This TCR beta chain was recorded in a study of cytomegalovirus exposure and HLA in healthy donors. Study results and caveats: CMV antigen specificity was confirmed in vitro for three CMV-associated chains.

The CDR3 totals 15 residues. The V end lost 0 bases, the J end lost 3 bases, and 12 bases lay between the germline ends. CDR1 is MGHRA and CDR2 is YSYEKL in the germline V gene. For this clone: Its antigen is currently unknown.

Method: immunoSEQ multiplex PCR; TCRdb's copy keeps in-frame clones and lacks some. The table records 160,000 or so clones, more than 75% of them present only once. Sequences were obtained from PBMCs. This TCR derives from a young man in good health and CMV-seronegative. The rearrangement links TRBV4-1 to TRBJ2-7, with D perhaps matching TRBD1 (6 bases). CDR3 amino acids: CASSQDTGHGYEQYF. DNA of the CDR3: TGCGCCAGCAGCCAAGACACAGGGCATGGCTACGAGCAGTACTTC.